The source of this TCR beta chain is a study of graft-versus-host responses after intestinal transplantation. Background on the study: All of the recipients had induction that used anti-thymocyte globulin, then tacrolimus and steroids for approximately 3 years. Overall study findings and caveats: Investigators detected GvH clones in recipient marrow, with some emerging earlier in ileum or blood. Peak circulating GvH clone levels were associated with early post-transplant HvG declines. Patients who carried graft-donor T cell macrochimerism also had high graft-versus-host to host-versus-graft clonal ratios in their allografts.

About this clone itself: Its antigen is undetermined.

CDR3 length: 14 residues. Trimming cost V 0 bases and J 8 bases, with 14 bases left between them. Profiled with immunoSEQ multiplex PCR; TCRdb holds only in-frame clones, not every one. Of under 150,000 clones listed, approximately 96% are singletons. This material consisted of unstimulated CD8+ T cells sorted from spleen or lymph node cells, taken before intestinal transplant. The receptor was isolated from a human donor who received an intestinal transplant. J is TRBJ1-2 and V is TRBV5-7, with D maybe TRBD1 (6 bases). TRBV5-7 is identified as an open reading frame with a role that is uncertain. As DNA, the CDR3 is TGTGCCAGCAGCTTGGGGGGCTCAGGGGAAGGCTACACCTTC. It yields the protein CASSLGGSGEGYTF.